Following are 24 T cell receptor beta chains from one sample sequenced in a study of CD8+ T cells in alopecia areata. RNA was isolated and reverse transcribed to cDNA, the sequencing template. Sequencing was performed with immunoSEQ multiplex PCR; in TCRdb, only in-frame clones are kept and a portion is missing. The sample consists of approximately 89,000 clones, less than 50% of them appearing once. Source material: CD4+ T cells sorted from blood. Receptors were obtained from a human donor with alopecia areata.

CDR3 nucleotide sequence: TGTGCCAGCAGCGTAGGAGGCCCAGATACGCAGTATTTT. This sequence encodes CASSVGGPDTQYF. This chain connects TRBV9 to TRBJ2-3, with unresolved D. Germline values: CDR1 SGDLS, CDR2 YYNGEE. The CDR3 spans 13 residues. V lost 0 bases to trimming and J lost 4 bases, with 6 bases between them.

This chain connects TRBV30 to TRBJ1-6; the match to TRBD1 covers 8 bases. V lost 1 base to trimming and J lost 8 bases; unmatched junction nucleotides: 10. The CDR3 runs 16 residues. CDR1 is GTSNPN and CDR2 is SVGIG in the germline V gene (reference sequence). CDR3 loop: CAWSALNDRGDSPLHF. CDR3 in DNA: TGTGCCTGGAGTGCACTAAACGACAGGGGAGATTCACCCCTCCACTTT. The whole variable domain, remainder taken from reference TRBV30 and TRBJ1-6, is SQTIHQWPATLVQPVGSPLSLECTVEGTSNPNLYWYRQAAGRGLQLLFYSVGIGQISSEVPQNLSASRPQDRQFILSSKKLLLSDSGFYLCAWSALNDRGDSPLHFGNGTRLTVT.

By frequency in the sample, this clone is medium-sized. The chain recombines TRBV28 with TRBJ2-7; 10 nucleotides align to TRBD1. With V trimmed by 8 bases and J by 0 bases, 4 bases remained unmatched. The germline gives CDR1 MDHEN, CDR2 SYDVKM. The CDR3 sequence is 14 residues long. The CDR3 DNA follows: TGTGCCAGCTTGACAGGGGGCGCCTCCTACGAGCAGTACTTC. It translates to CASLTGGASYEQYF.

The chain combines TRBV30 with TRBJ1-5, with 9 bases fitting TRBD1. V gave up 5 bases and J gave up 3 bases; unmatched junction bases: 5. Per the germline V gene, CDR1 is GTSNPN and CDR2 is SVGIG (reference sequence). The CDR3 has 14 residues. The CDR3 bases are TGTGCCTGGGTACAGGGGGCCGTCAATCAGCCCCAGCATTTT. This codes for CAWVQGAVNQPQHF.

Worth noting for this clone: The same CDR3 arises from other DNA sequences in this sample as well. This sequence joins TRBV29-1 and TRBJ2-5; possibly TRBD2 for D (6 bases). Trimming stripped 2 bases from V and 5 bases from J, with 6 bases between. Germline V gene sequence: CDR1 SQVTM, CDR2 ANQGSEA. This CDR3 has 11 residues. In DNA form, the CDR3 reads TGCAGCGTTGAACGGGGGGAGACCCAGTACTTC. Protein sequence: CSVERGETQYF.

Notes on this clone: Other DNA variants within this sample encode the same CDR3. V gene TRBV20-1 combines with J gene TRBJ1-4; no clear D. The CDR3 is 10 residues long. Germline V CDR1 and CDR2: DFQATT, SNEGSKA (reference sequence). Trimming cost V 5 bases and J 7 bases, with 5 bases left between them. CDR3 nucleotide sequence: TGCAGTGCTCGGGCTGAAAAACTGTTTTTT. It is translated as CSARAEKLFF.

This chain connects TRBV29-1 to TRBJ2-2, with D hard to call. CDR1 SQVTM and CDR2 ANQGSEA come from the germline V gene. CDR3 length: 13 residues. V was shortened by 3 bases and J by 3 bases, with 8 bases between the two germline ends. CDR3 DNA sequence: TGCAGCGTTGATATGGCTTACACCGGGGAGCTGTTTTTT. It is translated as CSVDMAYTGELFF.

V is TRBV30 and J is TRBJ2-1; 9 bases are shared with TRBD2. The trim removed 8 bases at V and 9 bases at J, leaving 8 bases unmatched. This CDR3 comprises 12 residues. Germline V gives CDR1 GTSNPN, CDR2 SVGIG (reference sequence). For the CDR3, the DNA is TGTGCCGCCCCCGGACTAGCGCGTGAGCAGTTCTTC. Its translation is CAAPGLAREQFF.

The chain has TRBV9 and TRBJ1-6; D is undetermined. CDR3 length: 16 residues. The germline V gene has CDR1 SGDLS and CDR2 YYNGEE. V dropped 0 bases and J dropped 6 bases, with 13 bases sitting between them. The CDR3 region has the DNA TGTGCCAGCAGCGTAGGGGGTGGCCCGACTAATTCACCCCTCCACTTT. It translates to CASSVGGGPTNSPLHF.

This clone was counted once. J is TRBJ2-7 and V is TRBV6-5; D is undetermined. Germline lookup yields CDR1 MNHEY and CDR2 SVGAGI. Trimming removed 0 bases from V and 0 bases from J, with 6 bases in between. CDR3 size: 14 residues. The CDR3 protein is CASSYSQTSYEQYF. In nucleotides, the CDR3 is TGTGCCAGCAGTTACTCGCAGACCTCCTACGAGCAGTACTTC.

This sequence joins TRBV28 and TRBJ2-2, with 10 nucleotides matching TRBD1. The CDR3 sequence is 13 residues long. With V trimmed by 8 bases and J by 6 bases, 3 bases remained unmatched. CDR1 MDHEN and CDR2 SYDVKM come from the germline V gene. In nucleotides, the CDR3 is TGTGCCAGCTGGGACAGGGGACCCGGGGAGCTGTTTTTT. Protein sequence: CASWDRGPGELFF.

This clone was detected once. The chain carries TRBV6-5 and TRBJ2-1; D gene ambiguous. V dropped 0 bases and J dropped 0 bases, with 9 bases sitting between them. The length of the CDR3 is 16 residues. The germline gives CDR1 MNHEY, CDR2 SVGAGI. The CDR3 protein is CASSYSIPISYNEQFF. The CDR3 DNA reads TGTGCCAGCAGTTACTCGATCCCTATCTCCTACAATGAGCAGTTCTTC.

This clone was observed a single time. The chain employs TRBV7-2 and TRBJ2-3; D tentatively fits TRBD1 or TRBD2 (5 bases each). Germline-derived CDR1 and CDR2 are SGHTA and FQGNSA. The CDR3 spans 13 residues. Trimming took off 5 bases at V and 3 bases at J, with 9 bases between the two ends. As DNA, the CDR3 is TGTGCCAGCAGCAGAGGGGTTACAGATACGCAGTATTTT. Its protein is CASSRGVTDTQYF.

V and J are TRBV6-4 and TRBJ1-1; D is undetermined. Trimming pared 6 bases from V and 11 bases from J, leaving 13 bases between. Germline lookup yields CDR1 MRHNA and CDR2 SNTAGT. The CDR3 is 11 residues long. DNA of the CDR3: TGTGCCAGCAGCAACGGATTGTGGGCTTTCTTT. Amino acid sequence: CASSNGLWAFF.

V usage is TRBV29-1 and J usage is TRBJ1-1, with D unclear. The CDR3 contains 11 residues. Trimming removed 6 bases at V and 13 bases at J, with 18 bases between. Germline V gene data show CDR1 as SQVTM and CDR2 as ANQGSEA. The CDR3 here is CSVETDFKGFF. In DNA form, the CDR3 reads TGCAGCGTGGAGACGGACTTCAAGGGTTTCTTT. The variable domain in full, completed from reference TRBV29-1 and TRBJ1-1, reads SAVISQKPSRDICQRGTSLTIQCQVDSQVTMMFWYRQQPGQSLTLIATANQGSEATYESGFVIDKFPISRPNLTFSTLTVSNMSPEDSSIYLCSVETDFKGFFGQGTRLTVV.

This clone was seen only a few times. The chain is built from TRBV29-1 and TRBJ1-1; TRBD1 matches 7 bases. The V gene's germline CDR1 is SQVTM and CDR2 ANQGSEA. The CDR3 is 14 residues long. V lost 3 bases and J lost 5; bases outside the gene matches: 9. CDR3 loop: CSVDDPTGWTEAFF. In DNA form, the CDR3 reads TGCAGCGTTGACGACCCGACAGGGTGGACTGAAGCTTTCTTT.

In this sample, this clone turned up a few times. This rearrangement joins TRBV7-9 to TRBJ2-7, with 9 bases lining up with TRBD1. The CDR3 loop spans 14 amino acids. Germline CDR1 and CDR2: SEHNR and FQNEAQ (reference sequence). The ends lost 3 bases at V and 3 bases at J; junction bases unmatched: 3. The CDR3 region has the DNA TGTGCCAGCAGCTTTAGGGACAGGGTCTACGAGCAGTACTTC. It translates to CASSFRDRVYEQYF.

There are a few counts of this clone. V and J are TRBV2 and TRBJ2-1; 7 bases line up with TRBD1. V lost 4 bases to trimming and J lost 6 bases; unmatched junction nucleotides: 9. The CDR3 totals 15 residues. The germline V gene encodes CDR1 SNHLY and CDR2 FYNNEI. In nucleotides, the CDR3 is TGTGCCAGCAGTGTTCGACAGGGTAGAGGCAATGAGCAGTTCTTC. Encoded protein: CASSVRQGRGNEQFF. The full variable domain, with the rest looked up from reference TRBV2 and TRBJ2-1, is EPEVTQTPSHQVTQMGQEVILRCVPISNHLYFYWYRQILGQKVEFLVSFYNNEISEKSEIFDDQFSVERPDGSNFTLKIRSTKLEDSAMYFCASSVRQGRGNEQFFGPGTRLTVL.

This clone occurred a few times. The chain recombines TRBV29-1 with TRBJ2-1; 8 nucleotides match TRBD1. The germline CDR1 and CDR2 sequences are SQVTM and ANQGSEA. This CDR3 spans 14 amino acids. The J segment lost 4 bases and the V segment lost 2 bases, leaving 4 bases of the junction unmatched. The DNA of the CDR3 is TGCAGCGTTGAACCTAGGACAGGGTACAATGAGCAGTTCTTC. Encoded protein: CSVEPRTGYNEQFF.

The V gene is TRBV7-2, the J gene TRBJ2-3; the D is unclear. V was cut by 1 base and J by 6 bases, with 14 bases left in between. The germline gives CDR1 SGHTA, CDR2 FQGNSA. The CDR3 sequence is 15 residues long. Written as DNA, the CDR3 is TGTGCCAGCAGCTTAGAAGCGAATCGGTTTGATACGCAGTATTTT. As protein: CASSLEANRFDTQYF.

This chain uses TRBV6-5 with TRBJ2-1; 12 nucleotides align to TRBD2. CDR1 MNHEY and CDR2 SVGAGI come from the germline V gene. The length of the CDR3 is 15 residues. V shed 4 bases and J 4 bases; nucleotides not matched to a gene: 2. The CDR3 sequence is CASSLTSGGYNEQFF. The CDR3 bases are TGTGCCAGCAGTTTGACTAGCGGGGGATACAATGAGCAGTTCTTC.

The V and J genes are TRBV30 and TRBJ2-4; no clear D gene. Germline-derived CDR1 and CDR2 are GTSNPN and SVGIG (reference sequence). This CDR3 is 13 amino acids long. V lost 4 bases to trimming and J lost 7 bases, with 14 bases between them. CDR3 amino acids: CAWTPPTWNIQYF. DNA of the CDR3: TGTGCCTGGACCCCTCCGACTTGGAACATTCAGTACTTC.

The chain has TRBV28 and TRBJ2-7; perhaps TRBD1 as D (6 bases). V was shortened by 5 bases and J by 4 bases, with 12 bases between the two germline ends. This CDR3 region has 13 residues. CDR1 is MDHEN, CDR2 SYDVKM, per germline. Here the CDR3 DNA reads TGTGCCAGCAGTCCCGACACAGGGTACGAGCAGTACTTC. Its protein product is CASSPDTGYEQYF.

The J gene is TRBJ2-3, the V gene TRBV2, with TRBD2 matching 7 bases. This CDR3 has 14 residues. Germline values: CDR1 SNHLY, CDR2 FYNNEI. V was clipped by 7 bases and J by 0 bases; unmatched bases: 4. CDR3 in DNA: TGTGCCAGCAAAGCGGGGCTTAGCACAGATACGCAGTATTTT. Residues: CASKAGLSTDTQYF.